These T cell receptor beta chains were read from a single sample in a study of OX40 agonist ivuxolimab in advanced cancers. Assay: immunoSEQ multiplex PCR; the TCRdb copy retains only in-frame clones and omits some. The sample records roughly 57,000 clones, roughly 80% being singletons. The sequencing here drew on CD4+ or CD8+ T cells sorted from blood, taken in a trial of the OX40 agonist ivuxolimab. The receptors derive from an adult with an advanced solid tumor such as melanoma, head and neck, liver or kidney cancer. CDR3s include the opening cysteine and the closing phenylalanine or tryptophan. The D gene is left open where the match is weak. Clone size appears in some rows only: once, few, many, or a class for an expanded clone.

TGTGCCAGCAGCAACCCCGGTGGGGCCACTGAAGCTTTCTTT CASSNPGGATEAFF few TRBV7-2 . TRBJ1-1
TGCAGCGTCTCCGTTATTCAGGGAAGAGGGACTGAAGCTTTCTTT CSVSVIQGRGTEAFF few TRBV29-1 . TRBJ1-1
TGTGCCAGCTCACCAGATCCAGGGGGACCCATTTCGAACACTGAAGCTTTCTTT CASSPDPGGPISNTEAFF . TRBV18 TRBD1 TRBJ1-1
TGTGCCACCTTGAGGGGGGATCTCTATGGCTACACCTTC CATLRGDLYGYTF few TRBV6-5 . TRBJ1-2
TGTGCCAGCAGCGCCGTCCAGCTAAACACTGAAGCTTTCTTT CASSAVQLNTEAFF . TRBV7-2 . TRBJ1-1
TGTGCCAGCAGCTTCGCTCGGGACGCTTTCTATGGCTACACCTTC CASSFARDAFYGYTF few TRBV7-2 . TRBJ1-2
TGTGCCAGCAGTAACAGGGGAGCTAACTATGGCTACACCTTC CASSNRGANYGYTF . TRBV5-4 TRBD1 TRBJ1-2
TGTGCCAGCAGCTTTCTAGCGGGAGGGCCACCAGATACGCAGTATTTT CASSFLAGGPPDTQYF . TRBV5-6 TRBD2 TRBJ2-3
TGTGCCAGCATTTCCGGACTAGCGGGAATTGTCGGCGGGGAGCTGTTTTTT CASISGLAGIVGGELFF . TRBV28 TRBD2 TRBJ2-2
TGTGCCTGGAGAACGCGGGGGGACACTGAAGCTTTCTTT CAWRTRGDTEAFF . TRBV30 . TRBJ1-1
TGTGCCAGCGCTGAAGGACAGAACTCCTACGAGCAGTACTTC CASAEGQNSYEQYF . TRBV18 . TRBJ2-7
TGTGCCAGCAGCTTGTTGTCTGGGACCGGGGAGCTGTTTTTT CASSLLSGTGELFF . TRBV5-4 . TRBJ2-2
TGTGCCAGCAGCCGTTTATACGGGCATTCGAACACCGGGGAGCTGTTTTTT CASSRLYGHSNTGELFF . TRBV7-9 . TRBJ2-2
TGTGCCAGCAGTATACCCGGGACAGGGAAGGAGACCCAGTACTTC CASSIPGTGKETQYF once TRBV25-1 TRBD1 TRBJ2-5
TGTGCCAGCAGCTTTAAGGGGGGGATTAACACTGAAGCTTTCTTT CASSFKGGINTEAFF . TRBV5-4 . TRBJ1-1
TGTGCCAGCAGTGTAGGGGGTGAGGGGACGGAGACCCAGTACTTC CASSVGGEGTETQYF . TRBV6-5 . TRBJ2-5
TGTGCCAGCAGTTTAGTCAGGGCAGGTACGCAGTATTTT CASSLVRAGTQYF . TRBV28 . TRBJ2-3
TGTGCCAGCAGTCTTACAGGGGGAGAGGACGAGCAGTACTTC CASSLTGGEDEQYF . TRBV2 TRBD1 TRBJ2-7
TGTGCCAGCAACGAGCGGGCCTCCTACAATGAGCAGTTCTTC CASNERASYNEQFF . TRBV2 . TRBJ2-1
TGTGCCAGCAGCTTACGGGCTGGGGGTGATAGCAATCAGCCCCAGCATTTT CASSLRAGGDSNQPQHF . TRBV7-8 . TRBJ1-5
TGTGCCAGCAGTTTAGCCGGGGGCCCCGAAAAACTGTTTTTT CASSLAGGPEKLFF . TRBV28 . TRBJ1-4
TGTGCCAGTAATGACAGGAACACTGAAGCTTTCTTT CASNDRNTEAFF . TRBV19 . TRBJ1-1
TGTGCCAGCACCACGGCAGGGGGACTAGCGGGAGAGGGGGTCCGCAATGAGCAGTTCTTC CASTTAGGLAGEGVRNEQFF . TRBV6-4 TRBD2 TRBJ2-1
TGTGCCAGCAGTCTTATAGCGGGAGGGTTGGATACGCAGTATTTT CASSLIAGGLDTQYF . TRBV2 TRBD2 TRBJ2-3
TGTGCCAGCAGCCAAGATCCCGCCACGGTGGCGGGCTACACCTTC CASSQDPATVAGYTF . TRBV14 . TRBJ1-2
TGTGCCAGTAGGCCCGGGACAGGGGTCGGGAGTGAGCAGTTCTTC CASRPGTGVGSEQFF . TRBV19 TRBD1 TRBJ2-1
TGTGCCAGCAGCTTAGCGCCCCTCAGGGACCTGAATTGGTGGAATGAGCAGTTCTTC CASSLAPLRDLNWWNEQFF . TRBV7-2 . TRBJ2-1
TGTGCCAGCAGCCCCCTTAAGGGGGTAGTTGCTGAAGCTTTCTTT CASSPLKGVVAEAFF once TRBV5-8 . TRBJ1-1
TGCGCCAGCAGCCGACCTCCGGGGTACGAGCAGTACTTC CASSRPPGYEQYF medium-sized TRBV4-1 . TRBJ2-7
TGTGCCTGGAGTCGTAGGGAGACCCAGTACTTC CAWSRRETQYF . TRBV30 . TRBJ2-5
TGTGCCAGCAGTTCCCTTGGCGGGAGGGCCACTTACAATGAGCAGTTCTTC CASSSLGGRATYNEQFF . TRBV2 TRBD2 TRBJ2-1
TGTGCCAGCACCGGGACAAACACTGGAAACACCATATATTTT CASTGTNTGNTIYF medium-sized TRBV11-2 . TRBJ1-3